This T cell receptor (beta chain) was identified in a study of blood T cell repertoires in COVID-19. Whole-study context: Material from acute and convalescent COVID-19 was sourced from the United States, Italy and Spain. The analysed material was cDNA or gDNA that came from T cells, B-cell-depleted T cells, or PBMCs.

This clone was seen only once. Original analysis: From reference gene primer amplification, estimates of nucleated cell counts were derived. The repertoire was sequenced with immunoSEQ multiplex PCR; TCRdb's copy has only in-frame clones and lacks some. V, J and clone size are taken as reported in that table, and D and trimming were inferred from the DNA itself. Altogether about 210,000 clones are present, approximately 82% being singletons, with the ten largest covering about an eighth. Looked up from germline, CDR1 is SGHDN and CDR2 is FVKESK. With V trimmed by 0 bases and J by 13 bases, 4 bases remained unmatched. The CDR3 has 13 residues.

The V and J genes are TRBV14 and TRBJ2-1; 9 nucleotides agree with TRBD2. The sequence was obtained from a woman in her forties with acute or convalescent COVID-19. Sequenced sample: peripheral blood. CDR3 residues: CASSQDMGLAQFF. The CDR3, as DNA: TGTGCCAGCAGCCAAGATATGGGACTAGCCCAGTTCTTC.